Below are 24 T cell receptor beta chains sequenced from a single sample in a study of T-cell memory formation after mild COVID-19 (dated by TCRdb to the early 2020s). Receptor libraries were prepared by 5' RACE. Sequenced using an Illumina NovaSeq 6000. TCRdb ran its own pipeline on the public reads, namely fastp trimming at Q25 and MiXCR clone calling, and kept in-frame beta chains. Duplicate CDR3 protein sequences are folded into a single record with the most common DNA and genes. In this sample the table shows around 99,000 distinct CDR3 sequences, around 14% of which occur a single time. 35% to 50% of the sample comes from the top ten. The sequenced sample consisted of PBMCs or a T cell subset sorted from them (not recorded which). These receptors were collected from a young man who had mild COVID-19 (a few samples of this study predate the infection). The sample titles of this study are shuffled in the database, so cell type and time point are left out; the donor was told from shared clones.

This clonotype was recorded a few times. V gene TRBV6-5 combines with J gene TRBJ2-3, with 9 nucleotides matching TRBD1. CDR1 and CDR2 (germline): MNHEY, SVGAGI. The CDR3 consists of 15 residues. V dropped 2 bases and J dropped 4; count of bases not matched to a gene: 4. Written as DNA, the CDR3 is TGTGCCAGCAGTTACCCAGGGACAGGGTCAGATACGCAGTATTTT. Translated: CASSYPGTGSDTQYF.

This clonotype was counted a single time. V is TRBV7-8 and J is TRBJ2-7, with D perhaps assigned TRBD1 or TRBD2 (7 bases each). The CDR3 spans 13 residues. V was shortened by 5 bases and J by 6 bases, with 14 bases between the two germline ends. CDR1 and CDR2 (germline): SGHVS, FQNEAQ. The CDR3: CASSQGEGREQYV. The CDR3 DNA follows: TGTGCCAGCAGCCAGGGGGAGGGGCGCGAGCAGTACGTC.

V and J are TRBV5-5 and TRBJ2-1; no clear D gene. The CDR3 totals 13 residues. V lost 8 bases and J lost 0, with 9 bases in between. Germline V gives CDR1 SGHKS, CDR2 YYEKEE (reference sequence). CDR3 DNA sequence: TGTGCCAGTTCCAAAAGCTCCTACAATGAGCAGTTCTTC. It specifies CASSKSSYNEQFF.

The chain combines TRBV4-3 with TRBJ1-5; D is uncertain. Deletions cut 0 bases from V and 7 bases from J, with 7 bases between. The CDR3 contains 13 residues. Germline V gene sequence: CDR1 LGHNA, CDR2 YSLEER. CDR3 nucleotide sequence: TGCGCCAGCAGCCAAGAATTAACGCAGCCCCAGCATTTT. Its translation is CASSQELTQPQHF.

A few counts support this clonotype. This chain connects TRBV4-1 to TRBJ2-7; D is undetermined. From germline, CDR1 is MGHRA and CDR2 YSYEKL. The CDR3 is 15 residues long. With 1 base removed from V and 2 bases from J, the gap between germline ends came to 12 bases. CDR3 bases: TGCGCCAGCAGCCAAGCGCCGGAATCGACCTACGAGCAGTACGTC. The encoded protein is CASSQAPESTYEQYV.

The CDR3 loop is CASSQVGTAAETQYF. The CDR3 nucleotides are TGCGCCAGCAGCCAGGTTGGGACAGCGGCGGAGACCCAGTACTTC. The chain combines TRBV4-1 with TRBJ2-5; 7 nucleotides align to TRBD1. The CDR3 is made up of 15 amino acids. V shed 3 bases, J shed 5 bases, and the junction held 9 bases outside the gene matches. Germline lookup yields CDR1 MGHRA and CDR2 YSYEKL.

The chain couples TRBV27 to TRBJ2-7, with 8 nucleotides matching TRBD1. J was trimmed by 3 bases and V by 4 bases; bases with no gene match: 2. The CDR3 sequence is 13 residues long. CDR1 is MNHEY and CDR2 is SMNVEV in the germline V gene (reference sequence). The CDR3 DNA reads TGTGCCAGCAGTTCAGGGGGCCACTACGAGCAGTACTTC. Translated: CASSSGGHYEQYF.

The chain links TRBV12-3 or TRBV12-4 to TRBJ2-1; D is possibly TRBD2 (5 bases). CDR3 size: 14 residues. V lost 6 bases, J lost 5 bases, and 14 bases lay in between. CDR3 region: CASSFYGVHNEQFF. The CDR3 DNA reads TGTGCCAGCAGCTTCTACGGGGTTCACAATGAGCAGTTCTTC.

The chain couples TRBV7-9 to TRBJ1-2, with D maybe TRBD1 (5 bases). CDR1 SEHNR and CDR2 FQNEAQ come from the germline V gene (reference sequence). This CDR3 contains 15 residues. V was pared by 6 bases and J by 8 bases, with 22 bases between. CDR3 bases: TGTGCCAGCAGTGAACGGGGAACACTATGGGGCGGCTACACCTTC. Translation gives CASSERGTLWGGYTF.

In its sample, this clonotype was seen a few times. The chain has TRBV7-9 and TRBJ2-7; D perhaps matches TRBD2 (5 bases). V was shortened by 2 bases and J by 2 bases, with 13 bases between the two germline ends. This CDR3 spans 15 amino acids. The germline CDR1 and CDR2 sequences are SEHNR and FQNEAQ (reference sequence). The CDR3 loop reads CASSLPASTTYEQYF. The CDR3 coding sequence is TGTGCCAGCAGCTTACCTGCTAGCACCACCTACGAGCAGTACTTC.

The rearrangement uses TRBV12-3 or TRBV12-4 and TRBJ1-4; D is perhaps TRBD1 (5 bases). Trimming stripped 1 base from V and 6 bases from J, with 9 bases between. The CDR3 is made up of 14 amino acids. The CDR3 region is CASSLGQGHEKLFF. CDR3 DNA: TGTGCCAGCAGTTTAGGCCAGGGTCATGAAAAACTGTTTTTT.

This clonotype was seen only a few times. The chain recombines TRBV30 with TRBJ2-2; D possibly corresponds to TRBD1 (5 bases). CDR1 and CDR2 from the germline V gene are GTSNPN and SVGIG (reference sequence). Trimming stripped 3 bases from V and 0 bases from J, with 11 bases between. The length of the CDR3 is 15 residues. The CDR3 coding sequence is TGTGCCTGGAGGTTGGCAGGGACGAACACCGGGGAGCTGTTTTTT. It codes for CAWRLAGTNTGELFF. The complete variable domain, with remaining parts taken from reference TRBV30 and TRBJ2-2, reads SQTIHQWPATLVQPVGSPLSLECTVEGTSNPNLYWYRQAAGRGLQLLFYSVGIGQISSEVPQNLSASRPQDRQFILSSKKLLLSDSGFYLCAWRLAGTNTGELFFGEGSRLTVL.

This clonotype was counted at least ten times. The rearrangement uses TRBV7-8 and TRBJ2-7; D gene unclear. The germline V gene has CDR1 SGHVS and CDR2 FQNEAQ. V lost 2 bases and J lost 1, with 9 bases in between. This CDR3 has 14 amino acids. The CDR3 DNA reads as TGTGCCAGCAGCTTACAGGCTTCGTCCTACGAGCAGTACTTC. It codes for CASSLQASSYEQYF.

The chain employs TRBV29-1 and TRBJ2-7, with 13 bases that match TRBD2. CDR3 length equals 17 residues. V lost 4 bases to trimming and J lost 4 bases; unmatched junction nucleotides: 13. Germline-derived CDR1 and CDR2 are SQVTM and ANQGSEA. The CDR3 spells CSVGGTTSGGIWYEQYF. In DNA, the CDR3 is TGCAGCGTTGGTGGGACGACTAGCGGGGGGATTTGGTACGAGCAGTACTTC.

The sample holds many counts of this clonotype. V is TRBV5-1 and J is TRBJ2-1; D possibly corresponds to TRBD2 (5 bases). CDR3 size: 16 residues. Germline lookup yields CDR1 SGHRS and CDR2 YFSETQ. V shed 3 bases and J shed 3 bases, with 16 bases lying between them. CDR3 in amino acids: CASSWITLRGYNEQFF. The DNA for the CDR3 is TGCGCCAGCAGCTGGATCACTCTCCGGGGCTACAATGAGCAGTTCTTC. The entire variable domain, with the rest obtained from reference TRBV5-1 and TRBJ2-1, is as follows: KAGVTQTPRYLIKTRGQQVTLSCSPISGHRSVSWYQQTPGQGLQFLFEYFSETQRNKGNFPGRFSGRQFSNSRSEMNVSTLELGDSALYLCASSWITLRGYNEQFFGPGTRLTVL.

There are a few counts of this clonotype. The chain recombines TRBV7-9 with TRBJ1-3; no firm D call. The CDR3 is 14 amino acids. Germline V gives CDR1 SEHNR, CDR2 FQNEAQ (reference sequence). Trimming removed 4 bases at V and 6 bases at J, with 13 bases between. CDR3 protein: CASSSGWEKNTIYF. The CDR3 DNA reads TGTGCCAGCAGCTCCGGCTGGGAGAAAAACACCATATATTTT.

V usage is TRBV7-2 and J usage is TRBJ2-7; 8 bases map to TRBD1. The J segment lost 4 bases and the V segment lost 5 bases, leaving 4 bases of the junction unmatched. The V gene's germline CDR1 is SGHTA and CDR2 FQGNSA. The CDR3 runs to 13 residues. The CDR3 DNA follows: TGTGCCAGCAGCCCCGGACAGGGATACGAGCAGTACGTC. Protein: CASSPGQGYEQYV.

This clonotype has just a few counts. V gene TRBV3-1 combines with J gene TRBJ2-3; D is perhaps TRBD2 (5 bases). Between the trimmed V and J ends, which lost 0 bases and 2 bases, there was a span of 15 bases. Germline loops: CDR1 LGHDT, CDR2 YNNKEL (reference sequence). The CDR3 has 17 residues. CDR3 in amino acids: CASSQEGPRTPTDTQYF. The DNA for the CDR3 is TGTGCCAGCAGCCAAGAAGGTCCGAGGACTCCCACAGATACGCAGTATTTT.

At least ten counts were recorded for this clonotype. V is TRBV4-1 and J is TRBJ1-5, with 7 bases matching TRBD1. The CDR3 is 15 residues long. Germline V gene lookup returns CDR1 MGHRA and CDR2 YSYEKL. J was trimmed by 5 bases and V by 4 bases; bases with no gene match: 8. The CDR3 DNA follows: TGCGCCAGCAGCCCTCGAGGGGGCCGCGATCAGCCCCAGCATTTT. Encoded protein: CASSPRGGRDQPQHF.

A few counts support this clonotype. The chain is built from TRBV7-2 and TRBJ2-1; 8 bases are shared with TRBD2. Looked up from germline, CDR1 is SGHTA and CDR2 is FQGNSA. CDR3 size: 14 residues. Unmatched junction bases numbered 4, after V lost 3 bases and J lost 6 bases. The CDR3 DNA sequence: TGTGCCAGCAGCTTCCGGACTAGCTTCAATGAGCAGTTCTTC. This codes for CASSFRTSFNEQFF.

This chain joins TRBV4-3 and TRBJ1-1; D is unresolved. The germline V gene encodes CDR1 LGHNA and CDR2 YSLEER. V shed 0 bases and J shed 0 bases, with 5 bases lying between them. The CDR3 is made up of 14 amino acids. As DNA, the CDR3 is TGCGCCAGCAGCCAAGATTACTTGAACACTGAAGCTTTCTTT. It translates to CASSQDYLNTEAFF.

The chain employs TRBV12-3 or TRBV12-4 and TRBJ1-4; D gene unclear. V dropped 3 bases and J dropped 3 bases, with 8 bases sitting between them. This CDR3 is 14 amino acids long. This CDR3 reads CASSFQDPNEKLFF. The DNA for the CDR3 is TGTGCCAGCAGTTTTCAGGACCCTAATGAAAAACTGTTTTTT.

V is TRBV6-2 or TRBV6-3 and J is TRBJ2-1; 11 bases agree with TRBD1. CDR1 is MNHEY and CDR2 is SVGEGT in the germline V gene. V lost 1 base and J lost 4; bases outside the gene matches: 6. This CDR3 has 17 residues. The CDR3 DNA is TGTGCCAGCAGTTACTTGGGACAGGGGGGATTATACAATGAGCAGTTCTTC. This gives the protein CASSYLGQGGLYNEQFF.

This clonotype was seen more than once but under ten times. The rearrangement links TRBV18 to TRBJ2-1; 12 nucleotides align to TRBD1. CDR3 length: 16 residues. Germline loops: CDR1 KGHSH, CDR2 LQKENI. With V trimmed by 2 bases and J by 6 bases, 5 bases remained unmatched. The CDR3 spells CASSPSGTGGFNEQFF. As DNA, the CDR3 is TGTGCCAGCTCACCATCCGGGACAGGGGGCTTCAATGAGCAGTTCTTC. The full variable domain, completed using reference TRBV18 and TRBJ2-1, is NAGVMQNPRHLVRRRGQEARLRCSPMKGHSHVYWYRQLPEEGLKFMVYLQKENIIDESGMPKERFSAEFPKEGPSILRIQQVVRGDSAAYFCASSPSGTGGFNEQFFGPGTRLTVL.